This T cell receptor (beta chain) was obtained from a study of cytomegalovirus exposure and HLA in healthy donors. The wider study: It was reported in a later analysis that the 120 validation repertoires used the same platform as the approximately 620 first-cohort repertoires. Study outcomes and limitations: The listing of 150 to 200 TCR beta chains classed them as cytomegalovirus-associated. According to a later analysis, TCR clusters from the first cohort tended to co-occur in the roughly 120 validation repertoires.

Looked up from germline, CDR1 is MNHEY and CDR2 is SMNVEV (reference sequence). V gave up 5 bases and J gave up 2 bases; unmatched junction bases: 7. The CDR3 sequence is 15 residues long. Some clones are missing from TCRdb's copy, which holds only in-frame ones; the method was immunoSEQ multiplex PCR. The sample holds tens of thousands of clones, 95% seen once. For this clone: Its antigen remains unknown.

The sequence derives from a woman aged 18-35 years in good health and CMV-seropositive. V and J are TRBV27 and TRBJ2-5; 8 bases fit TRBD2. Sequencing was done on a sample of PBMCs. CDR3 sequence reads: CASSLSSGVQETQYF. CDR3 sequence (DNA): TGTGCCAGCAGTCTAAGTAGCGGGGTGCAAGAGACCCAGTACTTC.